Listed below are T cell receptor beta chains from one sample, sequenced in a study of blood T cell repertoires in COVID-19. Profiling relied on immunoSEQ multiplex PCR, and the TCRdb table lists in-frame clones only, not all of them. The profile shows 150,000 to 200,000 clones, more than 75% of them singletons. The sequencing sample was made of peripheral blood. Receptors were obtained from a man aged 55 to 70 with active or convalescent COVID-19. The CDR3 runs from the conserved cysteine through the conserved F or W. A D gene is named only where the DNA matches it firmly. Clone size appears in some rows only: once, few, many, or a class for an expanded clone.

size	V	D	J	CDR3	DNA
-	TRBV2	TRBD1	TRBJ2-1	CASLGQGVGEQFF	TGTGCCAGCCTGGGACAGGGGGTAGGTGAGCAGTTCTTC
-	TRBV5-5	TRBD1	TRBJ1-4	CASSLTGQGDEKLFF	TGTGCCAGCAGCTTGACGGGACAGGGGGATGAAAAACTGTTTTTT
-	TRBV3-1/TRBV3-2	-	TRBJ2-1	CASSQVAPREQFF	TGTGCCAGCAGCCAAGTAGCCCCGCGCGAGCAGTTCTTC
-	TRBV3-1/TRBV3-2	TRBD2	TRBJ2-2	CASSPTTSGGLRTGELFF	TGTGCCAGCAGCCCTACAACTAGCGGGGGCCTGAGGACCGGGGAGCTGTTTTTT
-	TRBV10-3	TRBD1	TRBJ1-3	CAISRGSSGNTIYF	TGTGCCATCAGCAGGGGGAGCTCTGGAAACACCATATATTTT
-	TRBV3-1/TRBV3-2	-	TRBJ1-2	CASSSVVRALNGYTF	TGTGCCAGCAGCTCCGTGGTCAGGGCGTTGAATGGCTACACCTTC
-	TRBV5-4	-	TRBJ1-4	CASSFRSDRGGEKLFF	TGTGCCAGCAGCTTCCGCTCGGACAGAGGAGGCGAAAAACTGTTTTTT
once	TRBV4-2	-	TRBJ2-1	CASSQGGLPKHNEQFF	TGTGCCAGCAGCCAAGGGGGACTCCCTAAACACAATGAGCAGTTCTTC
-	TRBV6-5	-	TRBJ1-6	CASSYRRDSPLHF	TGTGCCAGCAGTTACAGGAGGGATTCACCCCTCCACTTT
-	TRBV12-5	TRBD1	TRBJ1-6	CASGLVVSGQGKNSPLHF	TGTGCTAGTGGTTTGGTAGTTTCCGGACAGGGAAAAAATTCACCCCTCCACTTT
few	TRBV10-2	-	TRBJ1-1	CASNHGGQNTEAFF	TGCGCCAGCAATCATGGGGGACAGAACACTGAAGCTTTCTTT
-	TRBV29-1	TRBD1	TRBJ1-2	CSADQRKGADGYTF	TGCAGCGCCGACCAGCGAAAGGGGGCTGATGGCTACACCTTC
-	TRBV6-6	TRBD1	TRBJ1-2	CAIQTGDYGYTF	TGTGCCATCCAGACAGGGGACTATGGCTACACCTTC
once	TRBV10-3	TRBD1	TRBJ1-2	CAISSTGVDYGYTF	TGTGCCATCAGTTCGACAGGGGTGGACTATGGCTACACCTTC
-	TRBV5-1	-	TRBJ2-2	CASSSGQEDTGELFF	TGCGCCAGCAGCTCGGGACAAGAAGACACCGGGGAGCTGTTTTTT
-	TRBV5-4	TRBD1	TRBJ1-6	CASSLFQGAGGSPLHF	TGTGCCAGCAGCTTGTTTCAGGGGGCAGGGGGTTCACCCCTCCACTTT
-	TRBV29-1	-	TRBJ1-2	CSAGGTGENNYGYTF	TGCAGCGCGGGGGGCACAGGCGAAAATAACTATGGCTACACCTTC
once	TRBV19	TRBD1	TRBJ1-3	CASSITGGLGNTIYF	TGTGCCAGTAGTATTACAGGGGGCCTCGGCAACACCATATATTTT
-	TRBV20-1	TRBD1	TRBJ1-2	CSASSGQGVHGYTF	TGCAGTGCTAGTTCAGGCCAGGGGGTTCATGGCTACACCTTC
few	TRBV18	TRBD2	TRBJ2-1	CASSGTSGDNEQFF	TGTGCCAGCTCAGGGACTAGCGGGGACAATGAGCAGTTCTTC
-	TRBV12-3/TRBV12-4	-	TRBJ2-7	CASNRQQGYEQYF	TGTGCCAGCAATCGTCAACAGGGCTACGAGCAGTACTTC
-	TRBV18	TRBD2	TRBJ2-7	CASSYAGTSGAYEQYF	TGTGCCAGCTCCTACGCCGGGACTAGCGGTGCCTACGAGCAGTACTTC
-	TRBV30	TRBD1	TRBJ1-1	CAWSHGTGFTEAFF	TGTGCCTGGAGTCACGGGACAGGGTTTACTGAAGCTTTCTTT
-	TRBV19	-	TRBJ1-3	CASSARVSGNTIYF	TGTGCCAGTAGTGCCAGGGTTTCTGGAAACACCATATATTTT
-	TRBV5-6	-	TRBJ2-5	CASSGGEGSQLWGETQYF	TGTGCCAGCAGCGGCGGGGAAGGTAGTCAACTTTGGGGGGAGACCCAGTACTTC
-	TRBV6-5	-	TRBJ2-7	CASIEKGTSYEQYF	TGTGCCAGCATCGAGAAAGGGACATCCTACGAGCAGTACTTC
-	TRBV19	TRBD1	TRBJ1-2	CASSRGQGVPYGYTF	TGTGCCAGTAGTAGGGGACAGGGGGTCCCCTATGGCTACACCTTC
-	TRBV5-6	-	TRBJ1-1	CASSLRGLNTEAFF	TGTGCCAGCAGCTTAAGGGGGTTGAACACTGAAGCTTTCTTT
-	TRBV7-8	TRBD1	TRBJ1-1	CASSLVAGTGTNTEAFF	TGTGCCAGCAGCTTAGTCGCCGGGACAGGGACGAACACTGAAGCTTTCTTT